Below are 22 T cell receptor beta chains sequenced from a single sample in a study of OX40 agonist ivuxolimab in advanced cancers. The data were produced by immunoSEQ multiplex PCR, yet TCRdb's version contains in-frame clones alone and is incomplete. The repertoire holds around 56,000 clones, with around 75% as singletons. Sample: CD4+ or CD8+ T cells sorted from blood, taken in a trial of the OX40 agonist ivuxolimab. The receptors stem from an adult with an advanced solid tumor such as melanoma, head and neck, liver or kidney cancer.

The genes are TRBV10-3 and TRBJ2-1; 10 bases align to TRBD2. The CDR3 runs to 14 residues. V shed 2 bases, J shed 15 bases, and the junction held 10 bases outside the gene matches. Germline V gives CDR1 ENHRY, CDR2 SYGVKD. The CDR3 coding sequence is TGTGCCATCAGTGAGCCGGAGTCTAGCGGGAGAACGTTCTTC. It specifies CAISEPESSGRTFF.

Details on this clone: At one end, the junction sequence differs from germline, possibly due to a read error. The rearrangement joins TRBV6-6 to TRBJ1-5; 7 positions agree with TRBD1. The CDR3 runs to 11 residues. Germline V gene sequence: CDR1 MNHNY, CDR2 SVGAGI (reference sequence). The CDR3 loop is CASSGTVVKGF. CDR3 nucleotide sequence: TGTGCCAGCAGTGGGACAGTTGTGAAGGGTTTT.

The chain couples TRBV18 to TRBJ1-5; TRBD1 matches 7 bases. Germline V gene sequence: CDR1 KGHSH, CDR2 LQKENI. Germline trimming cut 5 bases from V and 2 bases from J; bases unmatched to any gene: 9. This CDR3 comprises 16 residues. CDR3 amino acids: CASSKGRGEGNQPQHF. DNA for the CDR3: TGTGCCAGCTCAAAGGGCAGGGGGGAAGGCAATCAGCCCCAGCATTTT.

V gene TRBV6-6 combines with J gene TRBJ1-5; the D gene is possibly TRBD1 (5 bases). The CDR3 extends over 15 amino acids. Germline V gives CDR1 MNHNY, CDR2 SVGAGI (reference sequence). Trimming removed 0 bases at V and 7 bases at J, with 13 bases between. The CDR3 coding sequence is TGTGCCAGCAGTTACTCCGGGGACTTGGGACAGCCCCAGCATTTT. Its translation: CASSYSGDLGQPQHF.

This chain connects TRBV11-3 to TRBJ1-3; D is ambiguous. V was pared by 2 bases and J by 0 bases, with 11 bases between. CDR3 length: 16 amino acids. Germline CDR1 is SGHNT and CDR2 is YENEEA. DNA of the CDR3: TGTGCCAGCAGCTTATTTGGAAGGAGCTCTGGAAACACCATATATTTT. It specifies CASSLFGRSSGNTIYF.

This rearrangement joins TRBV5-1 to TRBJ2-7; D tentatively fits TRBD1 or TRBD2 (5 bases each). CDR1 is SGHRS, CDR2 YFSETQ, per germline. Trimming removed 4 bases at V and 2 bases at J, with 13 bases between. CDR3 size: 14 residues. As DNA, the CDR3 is TGCGCCAGCAGCAGGGACCAGGCTACCTACGAGCAGTACTTC. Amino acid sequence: CASSRDQATYEQYF.

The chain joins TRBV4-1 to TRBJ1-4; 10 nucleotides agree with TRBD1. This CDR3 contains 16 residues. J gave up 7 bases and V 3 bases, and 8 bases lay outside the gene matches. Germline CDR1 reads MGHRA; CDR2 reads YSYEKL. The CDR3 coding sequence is TGCGCCAGCAGCCAGGGACAGGGGCTAAAGGTTGAAAAACTGTTTTTT. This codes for CASSQGQGLKVEKLFF.

CDR3 coding DNA: TGTGCCAGCAGTGTTCCGATTCTCAATGAGCAGTTCTTC. This codes for CASSVPILNEQFF. The chain combines TRBV6-1 with TRBJ2-1; D call uncertain. This CDR3 is 13 amino acids long. CDR1 and CDR2 from the germline V gene are MNHNS and SASEGT. Trimming stripped 4 bases from V and 6 bases from J, with 10 bases between.

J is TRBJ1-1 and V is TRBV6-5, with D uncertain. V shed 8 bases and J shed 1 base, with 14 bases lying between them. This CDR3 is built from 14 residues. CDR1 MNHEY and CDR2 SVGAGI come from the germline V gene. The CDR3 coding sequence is TGTGCCAGCCGTAGAAGGGAGGCGAACACTGAAGCTTTCTTT. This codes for CASRRREANTEAFF.

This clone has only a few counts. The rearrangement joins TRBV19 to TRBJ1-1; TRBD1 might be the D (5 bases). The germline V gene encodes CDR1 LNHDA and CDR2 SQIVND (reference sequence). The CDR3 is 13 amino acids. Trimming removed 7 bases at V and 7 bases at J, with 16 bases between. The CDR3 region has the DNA TGTGCCAGTAATTCCTGGGACTTCGTTGAAGCTTTCTTT. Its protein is CASNSWDFVEAFF.

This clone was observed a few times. Here the CDR3 reads CASSFSLGNQPQHF. DNA of the CDR3: TGTGCCAGCAGTTTCAGTCTTGGGAATCAGCCCCAGCATTTT. The gene calls are TRBV28 and TRBJ1-5; D call uncertain. Trimming stripped 3 bases from V and 4 bases from J, with 10 bases between. The CDR3 length is 14 residues. The germline V gene encodes CDR1 MDHEN and CDR2 SYDVKM. The variable domain in full, completed from reference TRBV28 and TRBJ1-5, reads DVKVTQSSRYLVKRTGEKVFLECVQDMDHENMFWYRQDPGLGLRLIYFSYDVKMKEKGDIPEGYSVSREKKERFSLILESASTNQTSMYLCASSFSLGNQPQHFGDGTRLSIL.

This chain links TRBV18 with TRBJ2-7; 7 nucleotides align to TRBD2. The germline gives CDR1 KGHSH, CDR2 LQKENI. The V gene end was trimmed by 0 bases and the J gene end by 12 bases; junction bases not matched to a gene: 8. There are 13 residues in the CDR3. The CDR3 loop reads CASSPPSVGRSYF. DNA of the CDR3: TGTGCCAGCTCACCACCTTCAGTCGGGAGGTCGTACTTC. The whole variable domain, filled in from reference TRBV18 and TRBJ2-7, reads NAGVMQNPRHLVRRRGQEARLRCSPMKGHSHVYWYRQLPEEGLKFMVYLQKENIIDESGMPKERFSAEFPKEGPSILRIQQVVRGDSAAYFCASSPPSVGRSYFGPGTRLTVT.

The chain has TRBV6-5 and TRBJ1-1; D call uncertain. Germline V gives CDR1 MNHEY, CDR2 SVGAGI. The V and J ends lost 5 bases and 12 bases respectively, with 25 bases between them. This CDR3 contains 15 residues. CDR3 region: CASSRAIRTRGGTFF. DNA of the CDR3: TGTGCCAGCAGTCGGGCCATAAGAACACGCGGAGGAACTTTCTTT.

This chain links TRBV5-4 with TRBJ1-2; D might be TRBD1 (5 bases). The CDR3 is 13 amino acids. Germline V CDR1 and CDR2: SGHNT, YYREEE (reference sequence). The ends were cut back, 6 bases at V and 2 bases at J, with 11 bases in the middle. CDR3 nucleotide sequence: TGTGCCAGCAACCGGGACGCCAACTATGGCTACACCTTC. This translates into CASNRDANYGYTF.

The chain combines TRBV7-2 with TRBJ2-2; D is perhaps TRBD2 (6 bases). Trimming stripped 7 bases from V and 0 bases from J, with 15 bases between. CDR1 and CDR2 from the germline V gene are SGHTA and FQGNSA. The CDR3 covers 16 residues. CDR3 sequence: CASTLGGQANTGELFF. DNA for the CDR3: TGTGCCAGCACCCTAGGAGGGCAAGCGAACACCGGGGAGCTGTTTTTT.

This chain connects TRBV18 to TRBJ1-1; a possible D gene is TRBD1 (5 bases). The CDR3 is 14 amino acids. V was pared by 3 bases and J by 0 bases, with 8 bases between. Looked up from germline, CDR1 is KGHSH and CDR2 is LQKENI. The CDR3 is CASSPGTVNTEAFF. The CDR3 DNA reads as TGTGCCAGCTCACCCGGGACGGTGAACACTGAAGCTTTCTTT. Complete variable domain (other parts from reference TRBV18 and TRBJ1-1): NAGVMQNPRHLVRRRGQEARLRCSPMKGHSHVYWYRQLPEEGLKFMVYLQKENIIDESGMPKERFSAEFPKEGPSILRIQQVVRGDSAAYFCASSPGTVNTEAFFGQGTRLTVV.

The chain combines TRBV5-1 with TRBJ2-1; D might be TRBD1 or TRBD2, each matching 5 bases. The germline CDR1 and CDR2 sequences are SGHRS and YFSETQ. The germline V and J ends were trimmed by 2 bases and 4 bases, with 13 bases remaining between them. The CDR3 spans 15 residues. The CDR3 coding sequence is TGCGCCAGCAGCTTTCCGGGACGGGGTTACAATGAGCAGTTCTTC. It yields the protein CASSFPGRGYNEQFF.

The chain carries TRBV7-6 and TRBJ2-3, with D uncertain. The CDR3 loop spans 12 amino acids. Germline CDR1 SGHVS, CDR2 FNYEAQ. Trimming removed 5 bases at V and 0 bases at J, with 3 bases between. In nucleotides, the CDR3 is TGTGCCAGCAGCAGCAGCACAGATACGCAGTATTTT. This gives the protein CASSSSTDTQYF. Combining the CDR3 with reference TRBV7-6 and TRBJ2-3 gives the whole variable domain GAGVSQSPRYKVTKRGQDVALRCDPISGHVSLYWYRQALGQGPEFLTYFNYEAQQDKSGLPNDRFSAERPEGSISTLTIQRTEQRDSAMYRCASSSSTDTQYFGPGTRLTVL.

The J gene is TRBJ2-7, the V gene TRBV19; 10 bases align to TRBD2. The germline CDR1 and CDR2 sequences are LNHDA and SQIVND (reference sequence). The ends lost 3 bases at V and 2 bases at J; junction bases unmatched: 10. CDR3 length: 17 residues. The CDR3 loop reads CASSIGLAGVGAYEQYF. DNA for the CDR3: TGTGCCAGTAGTATTGGGCTAGCGGGAGTTGGGGCCTACGAGCAGTACTTC.

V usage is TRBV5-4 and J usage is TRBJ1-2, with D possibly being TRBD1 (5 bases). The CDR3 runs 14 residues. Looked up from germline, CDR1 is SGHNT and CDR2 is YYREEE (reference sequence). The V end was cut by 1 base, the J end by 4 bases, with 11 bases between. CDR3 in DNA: TGTGCCAGCAGCTTGTCGTTCGGGGGCTATGGCTACACCTTC. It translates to CASSLSFGGYGYTF. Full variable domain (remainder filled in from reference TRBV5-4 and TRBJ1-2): ETGVTQSPTHLIKTRGQQVTLRCSSQSGHNTVSWYQQALGQGPQFIFQYYREEENGRGNFPPRFSGLQFPNYSSELNVNALELDDSALYLCASSLSFGGYGYTFGSGTRLTVV.

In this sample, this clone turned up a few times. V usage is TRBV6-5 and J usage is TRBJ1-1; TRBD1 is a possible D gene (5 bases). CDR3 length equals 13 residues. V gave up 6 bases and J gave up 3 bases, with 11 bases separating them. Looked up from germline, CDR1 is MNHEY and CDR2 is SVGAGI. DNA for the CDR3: TGTGCCAGCAGAAGGGGATTCGACACTGAAGCTTTCTTT. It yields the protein CASRRGFDTEAFF.

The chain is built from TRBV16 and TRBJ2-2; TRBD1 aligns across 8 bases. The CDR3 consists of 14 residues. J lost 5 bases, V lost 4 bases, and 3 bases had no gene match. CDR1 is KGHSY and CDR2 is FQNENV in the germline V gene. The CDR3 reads CASSLDRATGELFF. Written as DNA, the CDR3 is TGTGCCAGCAGCCTGGACAGGGCAACCGGGGAGCTGTTTTTT.